The present T cell receptor (beta chain) was sequenced within a study of blood T cell repertoires in COVID-19. The table came from immunoSEQ multiplex PCR; TCRdb's copy has only in-frame clones and leaves some out. Of about 240,000 clones in the sample, 80% to 85% were seen once. V lost 6 bases to trimming and J lost 3 bases, with 6 bases between them. The CDR3 runs 12 residues. This TCR was sampled from a woman aged 55-69 years with active or convalescent COVID-19. V is TRBV12-3 or TRBV12-4 and J is TRBJ1-3; unclear D gene. Sequencing used peripheral blood. CDR3 region: CASRLFGNTIYF. The CDR3 DNA follows: TGTGCCAGCAGACTGTTTGGAAACACCATATATTTT.